The subject of this entry is one T cell receptor (beta chain). The table came from immunoSEQ multiplex PCR; TCRdb's copy has only in-frame clones and leaves some out. The sample carries about 130,000 clones, about 85% recorded once. The record originates from a study of blood T cell repertoires in COVID-19. V was pared by 6 bases and J by 14 bases, with 19 bases of the junction left unmatched. The CDR3 runs to 16 residues. In germline, CDR1 is MNHEY, CDR2 SVGEGT. This sequence was found in a man older than 75 with active or convalescent COVID-19. The sample was peripheral blood. This chain uses TRBV6-2 or TRBV6-3 with TRBJ1-6; 7 bases match TRBD1. CDR3 sequence: CASSPSPYRGDGSLHF. In nucleotides, the CDR3 is TGTGCCAGCAGCCCGAGTCCTTACAGGGGCGACGGGTCCCTCCACTTT.